This TCR beta chain derives from a study of cytomegalovirus exposure and HLA in healthy donors. Findings and caveats of the study: There were several of the most significant clusters that appeared linked to common viral pathogens in a later analysis.

Concerning this clone: The antigen is unknown.

Researchers ran the PCR with 60 Vbeta and 13 Jbeta primers. Sequencing used immunoSEQ multiplex PCR; TCRdb keeps in-frame clones, though not all of them. The sample includes over 150,000 clones, 80% of them seen just once. This TCR derives from a man aged 25 to 45 in good health and CMV-seronegative. The specimen sequenced was PBMCs.

This CDR3 reads CSVHRDSALGYEQYF. The CDR3 DNA reads as TGCAGCGTGCACAGGGACAGTGCCCTAGGGTACGAGCAGTACTTC. The V gene is TRBV29-1, the J gene TRBJ2-7, with TRBD1 identical over 7 bases. The CDR3 totals 15 residues. Looked up from germline, CDR1 is SQVTM and CDR2 is ANQGSEA. The V segment lost 6 bases and the J segment 4 bases; nucleotides outside the gene matches: 15.